This T cell receptor (beta chain) stems from a study of blood T cell repertoires in COVID-19. Study-level background: Samples representing acute and convalescent COVID-19 were sourced from the United States, Italy and Spain.

The CDR3 contains 15 residues. CDR1 is LGHDT and CDR2 is YNNKEL in the germline V gene (reference sequence). The V and J ends lost 4 bases and 3 bases, in that order; junction bases with no gene match: 9. Clones were read by immunoSEQ multiplex PCR, and TCRdb kept only the in-frame ones, dropping some. The table records roughly 250,000 clones, approximately 90% of them present only once. This clone was seen once. The V and J genes are TRBV3-1 (or the pseudogene TRBV3-2) and TRBJ2-7, with TRBD1 identical over 7 bases. The TCR originated in a young woman who had recovered from COVID-19. Sequences were obtained from PBMCs or T cells enriched from blood (not recorded which). CDR3 DNA: TGTGCCAGCAGCCCCTCAGGGGACAGAAACTACGAGCAGTACTTC. Translated: CASSPSGDRNYEQYF.